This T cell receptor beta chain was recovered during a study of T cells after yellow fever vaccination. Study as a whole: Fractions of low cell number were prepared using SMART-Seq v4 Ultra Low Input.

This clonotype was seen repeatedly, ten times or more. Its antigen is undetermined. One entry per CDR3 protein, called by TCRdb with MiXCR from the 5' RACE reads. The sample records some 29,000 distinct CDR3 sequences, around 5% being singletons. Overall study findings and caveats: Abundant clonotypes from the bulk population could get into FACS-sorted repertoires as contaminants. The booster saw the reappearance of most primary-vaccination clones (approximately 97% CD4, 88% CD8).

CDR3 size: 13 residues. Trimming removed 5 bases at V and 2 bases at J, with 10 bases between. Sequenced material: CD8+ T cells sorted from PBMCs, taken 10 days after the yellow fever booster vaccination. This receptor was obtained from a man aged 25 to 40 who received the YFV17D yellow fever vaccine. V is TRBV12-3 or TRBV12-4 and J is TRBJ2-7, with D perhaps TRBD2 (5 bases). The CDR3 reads CASSRYSAYEQYF. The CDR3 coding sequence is TGTGCCAGCAGTCGGTATAGCGCCTACGAGCAGTACTTC.